This paragraph covers one T cell receptor beta chain sequence. The antigen remains undetermined. The data originate from a study of T cells after yellow fever vaccination. Trimming left V 5 bases short and J 7 bases short, with 15 bases between. The CDR3 consists of 15 residues. Study-wide findings and caveats: By day 5 rather than day 15, the secondary response had peaked, though it was weaker. Reappearing after the booster were most of the clones from primary vaccination (about 95% CD4, 88% CD8). There was a small share of clonotypes that showed up in both the CD4 and CD8 compartments. Abundant clonotypes (contaminants from the bulk population) could be present in FACS-sorted repertoires.

TCRdb processed the 5' RACE reads anew with MiXCR; each CDR3 protein has one entry. The sample includes roughly 74,000 distinct CDR3 sequences, 7.1% of them seen just once. This receptor was taken from a man in his late teens or twenties who received the YFV17D yellow fever vaccine. Source: CD8+ T cells sorted from PBMCs, taken 5 days after the first yellow fever vaccination. The chain couples TRBV12-3 or TRBV12-4 to TRBJ1-6; TRBD1 might be the D (5 bases). The CDR3 here is CASSAPGGPNSPLHF. The CDR3 nucleotides are TGTGCCAGCAGTGCCCCCGGGGGACCGAATTCACCCCTCCACTTT.